The entry below describes one T cell receptor (beta chain). CDR1 is MNHNY, CDR2 SVGAGI, per germline (reference sequence). The CDR3 sequence is 20 residues long. V shed 5 bases, J shed 1 base, and the junction held 10 bases outside the gene matches. The source of the sample is a study of blood T cell repertoires in COVID-19. The method was immunoSEQ multiplex PCR; TCRdb's version includes in-frame clones alone and lacks a portion of them. The sample holds some 110,000 clones, about nine tenths seen once. Sequencing was performed on peripheral blood. This receptor was taken from a human donor with active COVID-19. The donor label of this sample is uncertain. V usage is TRBV6-6 and J usage is TRBJ2-2; 16 nucleotides align to TRBD2. The chain's CDR3 is CASSRAPGLAGGMNTGELFF. Here the CDR3 DNA reads TGTGCCAGCAGTCGAGCGCCGGGACTAGCGGGGGGGATGAACACCGGGGAGCTGTTTTTT.